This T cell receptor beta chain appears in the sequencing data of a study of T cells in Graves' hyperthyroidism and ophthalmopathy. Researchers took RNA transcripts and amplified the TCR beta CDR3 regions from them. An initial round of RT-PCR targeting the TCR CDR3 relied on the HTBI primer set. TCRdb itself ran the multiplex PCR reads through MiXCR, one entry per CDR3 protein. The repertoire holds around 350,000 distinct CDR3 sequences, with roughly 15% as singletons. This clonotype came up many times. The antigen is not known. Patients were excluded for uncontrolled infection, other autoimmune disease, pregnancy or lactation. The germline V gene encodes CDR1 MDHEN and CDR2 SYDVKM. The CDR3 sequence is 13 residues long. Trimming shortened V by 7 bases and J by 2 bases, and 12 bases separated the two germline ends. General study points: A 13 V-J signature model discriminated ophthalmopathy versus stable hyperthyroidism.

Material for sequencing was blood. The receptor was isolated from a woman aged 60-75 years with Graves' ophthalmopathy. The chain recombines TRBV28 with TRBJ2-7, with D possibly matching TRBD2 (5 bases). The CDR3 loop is CASIQPGAYEQYF. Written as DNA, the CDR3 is TGTGCCAGCATTCAGCCCGGGGCCTACGAGCAGTACTTC.